Shown below are 28 T cell receptor beta chains from a single sample sequenced in a study of blood T cell repertoires in COVID-19. Libraries were prepared by immunoSEQ multiplex PCR; TCRdb keeps only in-frame clonotypes and omits some of them. The sample has about 250,000 clones; roughly 80% are singletons. Sequenced material: peripheral blood. These receptors were taken from an elderly man with acute or convalescent COVID-19.

The rearrangement uses TRBV3-1 (or the pseudogene TRBV3-2) and TRBJ1-5; no reliable D call. The CDR3 runs 14 residues. V was shortened by 4 bases and J by 0 bases, with 7 bases between the two germline ends. In germline, CDR1 is LGHDT, CDR2 YNNKEL (reference sequence). This CDR3 reads CASSLTHSNQPQHF. The CDR3 bases are TGTGCCAGCAGCCTTACACATAGCAATCAGCCCCAGCATTTT.

The V and J genes are TRBV6-6 and TRBJ1-5; 9 positions match TRBD1. V shed 4 bases and J 3 bases; nucleotides not matched to a gene: 4. This CDR3 is 15 amino acids long. Germline values: CDR1 MNHNY, CDR2 SVGAGI (reference sequence). The DNA for the CDR3 is TGTGCCAGCAGTTGGGGACAGGGCGACAATCAGCCCCAGCATTTT. Encoded protein: CASSWGQGDNQPQHF.

Points on this clone: This specimen includes other DNA sequences encoding the same CDR3. The chain is built from TRBV18 and TRBJ2-2; maybe TRBD1 (6 bases). V was clipped by 3 bases and J by 4 bases, with 12 bases between them. The germline V gene encodes CDR1 KGHSH and CDR2 LQKENI. CDR3 length: 15 residues. The CDR3 reads CASSPTGQGTGELFF. The CDR3 DNA sequence: TGTGCCAGCTCACCGACAGGCCAGGGCACCGGGGAGCTGTTTTTT.

V usage is TRBV6-6 and J usage is TRBJ1-5; 7 bases line up with TRBD1. The CDR3 has 16 amino acids. The ends lost 0 bases at V and 0 bases at J; junction bases unmatched: 2. The germline V gene has CDR1 MNHNY and CDR2 SVGAGI (reference sequence). CDR3 nucleotides: TGTGCCAGCAGTTACTCCAGGGGGGATAGCAATCAGCCCCAGCATTTT. It translates to CASSYSRGDSNQPQHF.

The J gene is TRBJ2-2, the V gene TRBV9, with D tentatively TRBD1 (6 bases). Trimming took off 3 bases at V and 0 bases at J, with 9 bases between the two ends. There are 15 residues in the CDR3. Looked up from germline, CDR1 is SGDLS and CDR2 is YYNGEE. The CDR3 sequence is CASSATGPNTGELFF. The DNA for the CDR3 is TGTGCCAGCAGCGCGACAGGACCGAACACCGGGGAGCTGTTTTTT.

V usage is TRBV7-9 and J usage is TRBJ1-2; D unclear. Germline V gene sequence: CDR1 SEHNR, CDR2 FQNEAQ (reference sequence). The CDR3 has 14 residues. Trimming left V 1 base short and J 2 bases short, with 8 bases between. CDR3 DNA: TGTGCCAGCAGCTTAGTGGAGACGAACTATGGCTACACCTTC. Translating gives CASSLVETNYGYTF.

This chain uses TRBV6-5 with TRBJ2-1; 8 bases are shared with TRBD2. V shed 2 bases, J shed 9 bases, and the junction held 9 bases outside the gene matches. The CDR3 contains 15 residues. Looked up from germline, CDR1 is MNHEY and CDR2 is SVGAGI. The CDR3 loop reads CASSYAGTSRSEQFF. The CDR3 nucleotides are TGTGCCAGCAGTTACGCCGGGACTAGTCGGAGTGAGCAGTTCTTC.

The chain has TRBV7-6 and TRBJ2-5; TRBD1 might be the D (5 bases). Per germline, CDR1 SGHVS and CDR2 FNYEAQ. Deletions cut 5 bases from V and 5 bases from J, with 21 bases between. The CDR3 consists of 16 residues. This CDR3 is CASSITPSGYVETQYF. The CDR3 DNA sequence: TGTGCCAGCAGCATTACGCCCTCAGGGTACGTGGAGACCCAGTACTTC.

This chain uses TRBV2 with TRBJ1-2; D gene uncertain. CDR1 is SNHLY and CDR2 is FYNNEI in the germline V gene. Trimming removed 5 bases at V and 3 bases at J, with 13 bases between. CDR3 size: 14 residues. This CDR3 reads CASSLGMDYYGYTF. CDR3 coding DNA: TGTGCCAGCAGTCTCGGGATGGATTACTATGGCTACACCTTC. Full variable domain (outside the CDR3, taken from reference TRBV2 and TRBJ1-2): EPEVTQTPSHQVTQMGQEVILRCVPISNHLYFYWYRQILGQKVEFLVSFYNNEISEKSEIFDDQFSVERPDGSNFTLKIRSTKLEDSAMYFCASSLGMDYYGYTFGSGTRLTVV.

CDR3 sequence: CASSPSGKGPYEQYF. CDR3 nucleotides: TGTGCCAGCAGCCCCAGCGGGAAGGGCCCCTACGAGCAGTACTTC. The chain carries TRBV14 and TRBJ2-7, with TRBD2 matching over 7 bases. CDR3 length: 15 amino acids. V trimming: 4 bases; J trimming: 2 bases; junction bases outside the gene matches: 8. CDR1 and CDR2 (germline): SGHDN, FVKESK.

J is TRBJ1-2 and V is TRBV4-1; TRBD1 matches 10 bases. The trim removed 4 bases at V and 2 bases at J, leaving 13 bases unmatched. This CDR3 region has 18 residues. Germline V gene sequence: CDR1 MGHRA, CDR2 YSYEKL. CDR3 sequence (DNA): TGCGCCAGCAGCCGTTGGGGAGGACAGGGGGGGAAGAACTATGGCTACACCTTC. Its translation: CASSRWGGQGGKNYGYTF.

The chain links TRBV18 to TRBJ2-1; tentative D call: TRBD2 (6 bases). Germline V gene sequence: CDR1 KGHSH, CDR2 LQKENI. V lost 5 bases and J lost 1, with 12 bases in between. This CDR3 contains 15 residues. CDR3 amino acids: CASSSSAGSYNEQFF. The CDR3 coding sequence is TGTGCCAGCTCAAGCTCGGCGGGATCCTACAATGAGCAGTTCTTC.

This chain links TRBV9 with TRBJ2-7; 7 bases align to TRBD2. Germline CDR1 reads SGDLS; CDR2 reads YYNGEE. The CDR3 is 15 residues long. J was trimmed by 7 bases and V by 2 bases; bases with no gene match: 12. CDR3 sequence reads: CASSVGWGGFSEQYF. Written as DNA, the CDR3 is TGTGCCAGCAGCGTCGGGTGGGGGGGATTTAGTGAGCAGTACTTC.

The chain links TRBV6-5 to TRBJ2-7, with D possibly TRBD2 on 5 matching bases. V shed 2 bases and J shed 1 base, with 12 bases lying between them. This CDR3 is 15 amino acids long. The germline gives CDR1 MNHEY, CDR2 SVGAGI. The DNA for the CDR3 is TGTGCCAGCAGTTACGGAGGACGGGGTTCCTACGAGCAGTACTTC. Encoded protein: CASSYGGRGSYEQYF.

This chain uses TRBV6-5 with TRBJ2-7, with 8 bases identical to TRBD2. The CDR3 runs 12 residues. From germline, CDR1 is MNHEY and CDR2 SVGAGI. The V segment lost 7 bases and the J segment 3 bases; nucleotides outside the gene matches: 2. The CDR3 sequence: CASKGTSYEQYF. The CDR3 region has the DNA TGTGCCAGCAAAGGGACTAGCTACGAGCAGTACTTC.

The J gene is TRBJ1-5, the V gene TRBV5-1; D not certain. V was shortened by 8 bases and J by 2 bases, with 14 bases between the two germline ends. The CDR3 consists of 14 residues. Germline values: CDR1 SGHRS, CDR2 YFSETQ. CDR3 loop: CASSPGGGNQPQHF. The CDR3 nucleotides are TGCGCCAGTAGTCCCGGAGGAGGCAATCAGCCCCAGCATTTT.

The chain employs TRBV3-1 (or the pseudogene TRBV3-2) and TRBJ2-7; TRBD1 matches 9 bases. The ends lost 1 base at V and 2 bases at J; junction bases unmatched: 9. The CDR3 has 17 residues. Germline V gives CDR1 LGHDT, CDR2 YNNKEL (reference sequence). Here the CDR3 DNA reads TGTGCCAGCAGCCAAGCCACAGGGGGCGTCAGGGCCTACGAGCAGTACTTC. This translates into CASSQATGGVRAYEQYF.

The genes are TRBV5-1 and TRBJ2-3; D call uncertain. Germline V lookup: CDR1 SGHRS, CDR2 YFSETQ. CDR3 length: 16 amino acids. Trimming shortened V by 0 bases and J by 0 bases, and 11 bases separated the two germline ends. The CDR3: CASSLERRLSTDTQYF. CDR3 in DNA: TGCGCCAGCAGCTTGGAGCGCCGTCTAAGCACAGATACGCAGTATTTT.

V and J are TRBV24-1 and TRBJ2-3; 7 nucleotides match TRBD2. The CDR3 spans 14 residues. From germline, CDR1 is KGHDR and CDR2 SFDVKD. J gave up 5 bases and V 4 bases, and 5 bases lay outside the gene matches. The CDR3 sequence: CATSEAGDLDTQYF. The CDR3 DNA sequence: TGTGCCACCAGTGAGGCGGGAGATCTAGATACGCAGTATTTT.

This rearrangement joins TRBV6-5 to TRBJ1-1, with TRBD1 matching over 9 bases. This CDR3 is built from 14 residues. Germline V gives CDR1 MNHEY, CDR2 SVGAGI. Trimming cost V 7 bases and J 1 base; bases outside gene matches: 4. In nucleotides, the CDR3 is TGTGCCAGCAACGACAGGGGGGCGAACACTGAAGCTTTCTTT. Its protein is CASNDRGANTEAFF.

This rearrangement joins TRBV2 to TRBJ2-7, with D tentatively TRBD2 (5 bases). Germline CDR1 SNHLY, CDR2 FYNNEI. Trimming cost V 7 bases and J 0 bases, with 13 bases left between them. The CDR3 loop spans 14 amino acids. The CDR3 nucleotides are TGTGCCAGCAACACCAGAGGGAGCTCCTACGAGCAGTACTTC. Encoded protein: CASNTRGSSYEQYF.

The gene calls are TRBV3-1 (or the pseudogene TRBV3-2) and TRBJ2-1; 12 nucleotides match TRBD2. The junction had 10 bases not matched to a gene; V was cut back by 2 bases and J by 8 bases. CDR3 size: 17 residues. Germline CDR1 and CDR2: LGHDT and YNNKEL (reference sequence). CDR3: CASSQIWGLAGGYEQFF. In DNA form, the CDR3 reads TGTGCCAGCAGCCAAATATGGGGACTAGCGGGCGGGTATGAGCAGTTCTTC.

This chain's CDR3 is CASSPLTVPSSYNEQFF. For the CDR3, the DNA is TGTGCCAGCTCACCACTTACCGTACCCAGCTCCTACAATGAGCAGTTCTTC. The chain links TRBV18 to TRBJ2-1; D is uncertain. The germline gives CDR1 KGHSH, CDR2 LQKENI. This CDR3 has 17 amino acids. V lost 1 base and J lost 0, with 13 bases in between.

The rearrangement uses TRBV7-2 and TRBJ2-2, with D possibly matching TRBD2 (6 bases). The CDR3 extends over 16 amino acids. CDR1 is SGHTA and CDR2 is FQGNSA in the germline V gene. Trimming pared 3 bases from V and 4 bases from J, leaving 15 bases between. In DNA, the CDR3 is TGTGCCAGCAGCTTGAGACCCGGGGGAGGCACCGGGGAGCTGTTTTTT. This sequence encodes CASSLRPGGGTGELFF.

The CDR3 region has the DNA TGTGCCTCCGAGACTAGCGGGGGGCCCGGGGCGCAGTATTTT. Its protein product is CASETSGGPGAQYF. V is TRBV30 and J is TRBJ2-3; 13 bases are a match to TRBD2. The junction had 11 bases not matched to a gene; V was cut back by 7 bases and J by 10 bases. CDR1 GTSNPN and CDR2 SVGIG come from the germline V gene (reference sequence). CDR3 length equals 14 residues.

In its sample, this clone was seen once. This chain links TRBV7-9 with TRBJ1-1; D gene uncertain. V was clipped by 1 base and J by 5 bases, with 2 bases between them. Germline V gene lookup returns CDR1 SEHNR and CDR2 FQNEAQ (reference sequence). The CDR3 is made up of 11 amino acids. This CDR3 reads CASSLVTEAFF. Here the CDR3 DNA reads TGTGCCAGCAGCTTAGTAACTGAAGCTTTCTTT.

This sequence joins TRBV5-1 and TRBJ2-6, with 8 bases that match TRBD2. The trim removed 4 bases at V and 0 bases at J, leaving 3 bases unmatched. Germline V gene lookup returns CDR1 SGHRS and CDR2 YFSETQ. This CDR3 contains 16 residues. The CDR3: CASSPAGGSGANVLTF. In nucleotides, the CDR3 is TGCGCCAGCAGCCCGGCGGGGGGCTCTGGGGCCAACGTCCTGACTTTC.

The chain carries TRBV7-6 and TRBJ2-1; D is perhaps TRBD2 (7 bases). The CDR3 is 17 amino acids. Germline CDR1 reads SGHVS; CDR2 reads FNYEAQ. V was cut by 5 bases and J by 0 bases, with 17 bases left in between. DNA for the CDR3: TGTGCCAGCAGCCCGCTAAGCGGGACAAGCTCCTACAATGAGCAGTTCTTC. Translating gives CASSPLSGTSSYNEQFF.